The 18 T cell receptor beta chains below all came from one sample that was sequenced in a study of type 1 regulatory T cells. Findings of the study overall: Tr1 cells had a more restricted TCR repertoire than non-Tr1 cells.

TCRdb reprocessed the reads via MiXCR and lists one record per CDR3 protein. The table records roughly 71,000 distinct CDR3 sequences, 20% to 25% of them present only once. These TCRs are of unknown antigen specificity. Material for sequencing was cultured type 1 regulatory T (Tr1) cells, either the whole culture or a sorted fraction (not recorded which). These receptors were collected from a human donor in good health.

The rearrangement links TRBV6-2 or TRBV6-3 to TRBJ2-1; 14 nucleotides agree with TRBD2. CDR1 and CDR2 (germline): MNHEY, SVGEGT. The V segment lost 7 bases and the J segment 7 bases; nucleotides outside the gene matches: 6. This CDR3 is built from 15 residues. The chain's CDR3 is CASMTSGRARNEQFF. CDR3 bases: TGTGCCAGCATGACTAGCGGGAGGGCCCGTAATGAGCAGTTCTTC.

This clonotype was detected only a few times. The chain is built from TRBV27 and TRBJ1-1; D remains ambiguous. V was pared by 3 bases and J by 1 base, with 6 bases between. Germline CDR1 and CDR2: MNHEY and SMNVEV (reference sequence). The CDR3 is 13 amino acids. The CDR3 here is CASSFGKNTEAFF. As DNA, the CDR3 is TGTGCCAGCAGTTTTGGGAAGAACACTGAAGCTTTCTTT.

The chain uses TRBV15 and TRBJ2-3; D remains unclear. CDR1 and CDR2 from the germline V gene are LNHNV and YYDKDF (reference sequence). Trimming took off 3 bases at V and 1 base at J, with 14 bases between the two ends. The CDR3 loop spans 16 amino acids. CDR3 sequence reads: CATSSHEFLGTDTQYF. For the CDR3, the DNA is TGTGCCACCAGCAGTCACGAGTTTTTAGGCACAGATACGCAGTATTTT.

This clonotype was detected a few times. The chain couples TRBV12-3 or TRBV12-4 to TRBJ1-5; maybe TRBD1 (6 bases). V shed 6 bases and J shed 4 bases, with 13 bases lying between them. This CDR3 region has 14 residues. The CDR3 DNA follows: TGTGCCAGCAGCATAGGGACATCTAATCAGCCCCAGCATTTT. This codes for CASSIGTSNQPQHF.

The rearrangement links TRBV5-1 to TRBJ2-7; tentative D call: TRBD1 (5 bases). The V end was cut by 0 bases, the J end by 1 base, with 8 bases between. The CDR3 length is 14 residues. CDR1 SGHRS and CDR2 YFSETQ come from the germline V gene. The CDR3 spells CASSLEDKSYEQYF. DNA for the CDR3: TGCGCCAGCAGCTTGGAGGACAAATCCTACGAGCAGTACTTC.

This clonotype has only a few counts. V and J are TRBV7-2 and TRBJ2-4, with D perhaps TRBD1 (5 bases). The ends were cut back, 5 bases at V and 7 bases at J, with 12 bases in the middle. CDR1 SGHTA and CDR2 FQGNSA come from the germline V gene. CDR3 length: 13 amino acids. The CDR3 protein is CASSPRVGNIQYF. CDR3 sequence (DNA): TGTGCCAGCAGCCCCAGGGTGGGGAACATTCAGTACTTC.

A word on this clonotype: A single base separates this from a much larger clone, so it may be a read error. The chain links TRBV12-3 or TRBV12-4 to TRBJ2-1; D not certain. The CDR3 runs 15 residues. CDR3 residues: CDSSFGGTSYNEQFF. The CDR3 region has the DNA TGTGACAGCAGTTTCGGCGGTACTTCCTACAATGAGCAGTTCTTC.

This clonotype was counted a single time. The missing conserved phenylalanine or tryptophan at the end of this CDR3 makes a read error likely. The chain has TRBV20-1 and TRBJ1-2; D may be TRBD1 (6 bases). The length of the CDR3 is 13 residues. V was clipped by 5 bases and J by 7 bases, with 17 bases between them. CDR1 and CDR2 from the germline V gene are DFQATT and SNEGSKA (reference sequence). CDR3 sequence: CSASNTQGTGYTL. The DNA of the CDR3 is TGCAGTGCTTCAAATACGCAGGGGACTGGCTACACCCTC.

CDR3 sequence: CASSPQRTEAFF. In DNA, the CDR3 is TGTGCCAGCTCACCACAGCGGACTGAAGCTTTCTTT. The chain has TRBV18 and TRBJ1-1; D not certain. The CDR3 length is 12 residues. Germline V gene sequence: CDR1 KGHSH, CDR2 LQKENI. V was trimmed by 1 base and J by 5 bases, leaving 5 bases between them.

CDR3 protein: CATSGVSGANVLTF. DNA of the CDR3: TGTGCTACGTCGGGGGTCTCTGGGGCCAACGTCCTGACTTTC. V and J are TRBV7-7 and TRBJ2-6; TRBD2 might be the D (6 bases). CDR1 and CDR2 (germline): SSHAT, FNYEAQ (reference sequence). The CDR3 is 14 amino acids.

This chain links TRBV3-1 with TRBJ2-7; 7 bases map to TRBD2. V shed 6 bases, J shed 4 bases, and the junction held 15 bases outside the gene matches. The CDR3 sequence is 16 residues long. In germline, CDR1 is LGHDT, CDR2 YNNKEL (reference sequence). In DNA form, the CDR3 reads TGTGCCAGCAGTCGTACTAGCGCCCAGATCGCTTACGAGCAGTACTTC. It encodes CASSRTSAQIAYEQYF.

The CDR3 loop is CASSGNQETQYF. The CDR3 coding sequence is TGCGCCAGCAGCGGGAACCAAGAGACCCAGTACTTC. The chain combines TRBV5-1 with TRBJ2-5; unclear D gene. The V gene lost 4 bases and the J gene lost 0 bases, with 4 bases spanning the gap. The CDR3 spans 12 residues. Germline lookup yields CDR1 SGHRS and CDR2 YFSETQ.

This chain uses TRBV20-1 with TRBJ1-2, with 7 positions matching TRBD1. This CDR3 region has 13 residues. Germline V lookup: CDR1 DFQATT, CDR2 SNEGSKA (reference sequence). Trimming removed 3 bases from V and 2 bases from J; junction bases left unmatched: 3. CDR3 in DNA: TGCAGTGCTAGGGACAGGACGAACTATGGCTACACCTTC. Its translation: CSARDRTNYGYTF.

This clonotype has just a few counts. CDR3 sequence reads: CASSSVADNEQFF. CDR3 nucleotides: TGTGCCAGCAGCTCGGTAGCGGACAATGAGCAGTTCTTC. The V call is TRBV7-9, the J call TRBJ2-1, with TRBD2 as a possible D gene (6 bases). From germline, CDR1 is SEHNR and CDR2 FQNEAQ (reference sequence). This CDR3 has 13 residues. Trimming cost V 4 bases and J 5 bases, with 9 bases left between them.

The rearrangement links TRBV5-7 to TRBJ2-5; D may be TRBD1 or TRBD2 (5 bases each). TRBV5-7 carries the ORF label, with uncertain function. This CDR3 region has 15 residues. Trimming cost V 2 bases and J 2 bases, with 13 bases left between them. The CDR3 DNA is TGTGCCAGCAGCTTCCGGGACCGTTTTCAAGAGACCCAGTACTTC. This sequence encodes CASSFRDRFQETQYF.

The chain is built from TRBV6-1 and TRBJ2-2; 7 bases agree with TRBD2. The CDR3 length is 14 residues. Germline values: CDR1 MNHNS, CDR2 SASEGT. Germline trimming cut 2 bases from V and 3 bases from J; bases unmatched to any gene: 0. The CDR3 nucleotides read TGTGCCAGCAGTGAACTAGCGGACACCGGGGAGCTGTTTTTT. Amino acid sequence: CASSELADTGELFF.

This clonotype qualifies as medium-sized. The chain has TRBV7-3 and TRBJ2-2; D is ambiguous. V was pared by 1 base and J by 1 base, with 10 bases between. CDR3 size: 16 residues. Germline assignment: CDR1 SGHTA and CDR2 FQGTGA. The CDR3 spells CASSLNGRRNTGELFF. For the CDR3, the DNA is TGTGCCAGCAGCTTAAATGGACGGCGGAACACCGGGGAGCTGTTTTTT.

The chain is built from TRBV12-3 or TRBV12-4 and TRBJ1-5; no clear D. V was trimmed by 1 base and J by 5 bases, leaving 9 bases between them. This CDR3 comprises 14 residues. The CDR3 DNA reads TGTGCCAGCAGTTTAGAGGCTGCTTATCAGCCCCAGCATTTT. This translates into CASSLEAAYQPQHF.